Sequencing of this TCR beta chain was carried out in a study of blood T cell repertoires in COVID-19. In the study overall: Samples representing acute and convalescent COVID-19 were sourced from the United States, Italy and Spain. T cells, B-cell-depleted T cells, or PBMCs supplied cDNA or gDNA.

The authors' processing: For nucleated cells, counts were estimated from reference gene primer amplification. Sequenced by immunoSEQ multiplex PCR; TCRdb stores in-frame clones only, minus some. V and J calls and clone size are copied from that table; D and trimming were computed from the DNA. The repertoire holds about 74,000 clones, with 80% to 90% as singletons. CDR1 and CDR2 from the germline V gene are SGHKS and YYEKEE (reference sequence). V gave up 2 bases and J gave up 5 bases; unmatched junction bases: 10. The CDR3 spans 16 residues. The source of this sequence is a woman of 80 years or more with active or convalescent COVID-19. Sequenced input: peripheral blood. The V call is TRBV5-5, the J call TRBJ2-5; 9 nucleotides align to TRBD1. CDR3 sequence: CASSFSRDRVIETQYF. DNA of the CDR3: TGTGCCAGCAGCTTTAGTAGGGACAGGGTCATCGAGACCCAGTACTTC.